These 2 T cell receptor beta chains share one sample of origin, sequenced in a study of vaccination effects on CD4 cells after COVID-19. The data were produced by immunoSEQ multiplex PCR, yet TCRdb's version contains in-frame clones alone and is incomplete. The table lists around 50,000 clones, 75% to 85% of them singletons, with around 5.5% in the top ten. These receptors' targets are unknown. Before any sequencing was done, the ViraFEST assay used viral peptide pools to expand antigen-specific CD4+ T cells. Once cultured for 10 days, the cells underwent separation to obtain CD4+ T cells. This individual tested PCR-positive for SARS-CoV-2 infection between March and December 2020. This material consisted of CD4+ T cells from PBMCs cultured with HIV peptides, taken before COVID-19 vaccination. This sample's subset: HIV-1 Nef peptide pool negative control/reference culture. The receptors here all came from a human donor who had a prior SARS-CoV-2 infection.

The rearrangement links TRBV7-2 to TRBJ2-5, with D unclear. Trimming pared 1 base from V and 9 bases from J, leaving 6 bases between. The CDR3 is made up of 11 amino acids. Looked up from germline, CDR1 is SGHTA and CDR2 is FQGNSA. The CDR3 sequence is CASSLVEAQYF. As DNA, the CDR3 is TGTGCCAGCAGCTTAGTTGAGGCCCAGTACTTC. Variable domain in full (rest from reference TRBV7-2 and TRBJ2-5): GAGVSQSPSNKVTEKGKDVELRCDPISGHTALYWYRQSLGQGLEFLIYFQGNSAPDKSGLPSDRFSAERTGGSVSTLTIQRTQQEDSAVYLCASSLVEAQYFGPGTRLLVL.

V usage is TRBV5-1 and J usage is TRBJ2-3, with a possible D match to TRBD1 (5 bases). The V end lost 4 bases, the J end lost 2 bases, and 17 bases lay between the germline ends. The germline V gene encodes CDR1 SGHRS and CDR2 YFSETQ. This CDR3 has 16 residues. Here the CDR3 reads CASSPSRASNTDTQYF. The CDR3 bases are TGCGCCAGCAGCCCATCCAGGGCTTCCAACACAGATACGCAGTATTTT.